The clone carrying this T cell receptor beta chain was counted once. The antigen is unknown. J was trimmed by 6 bases and V by 4 bases; bases with no gene match: 7. Germline-derived CDR1 and CDR2 are ENHRY and SYGVKD. The CDR3 loop spans 15 amino acids. The sample is drawn from a study of blood T cells in healthy people across ages. A second PCR of about 6 to 12 cycles used a sample-barcoded 5' primer and a J-beta primer mix. TCRdb fed the 5' RACE reads into MiXCR, producing one record per CDR3 protein. The sample includes hundreds of thousands of distinct CDR3 sequences, roughly 44% of them seen just once. Notes on the study in general: A roughly linear age-dependent decrease characterized TCR beta diversity per million T cells.

The specimen was blood. This clonotype was obtained from a man between 60 and 75 years old in good health. The chain employs TRBV10-3 and TRBJ2-2, with 8 bases that match TRBD1. CDR3 sequence reads: CAISGRQGYAGELFF. In DNA, the CDR3 is TGTGCCATCAGTGGGAGACAGGGGTATGCCGGGGAGCTGTTTTTT.